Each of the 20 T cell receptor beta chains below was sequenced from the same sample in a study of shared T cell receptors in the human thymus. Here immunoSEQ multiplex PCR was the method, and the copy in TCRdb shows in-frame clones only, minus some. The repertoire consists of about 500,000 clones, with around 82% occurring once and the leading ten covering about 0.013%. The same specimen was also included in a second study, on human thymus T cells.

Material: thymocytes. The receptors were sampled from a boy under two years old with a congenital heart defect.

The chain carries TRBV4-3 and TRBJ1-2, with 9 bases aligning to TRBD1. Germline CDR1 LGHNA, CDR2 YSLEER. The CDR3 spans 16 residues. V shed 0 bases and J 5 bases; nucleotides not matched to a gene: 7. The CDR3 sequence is CASSQENGGTGYGYTF. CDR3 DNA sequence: TGCGCCAGCAGCCAAGAAAATGGCGGGACAGGGTATGGCTACACCTTC.

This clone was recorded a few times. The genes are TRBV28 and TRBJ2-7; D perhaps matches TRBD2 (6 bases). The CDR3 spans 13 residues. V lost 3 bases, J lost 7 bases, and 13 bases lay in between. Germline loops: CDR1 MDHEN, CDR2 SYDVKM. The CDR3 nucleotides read TGTGCCAGCAGTTTTAGCGGCCTAGGGGAGCAGTACTTC. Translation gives CASSFSGLGEQYF.

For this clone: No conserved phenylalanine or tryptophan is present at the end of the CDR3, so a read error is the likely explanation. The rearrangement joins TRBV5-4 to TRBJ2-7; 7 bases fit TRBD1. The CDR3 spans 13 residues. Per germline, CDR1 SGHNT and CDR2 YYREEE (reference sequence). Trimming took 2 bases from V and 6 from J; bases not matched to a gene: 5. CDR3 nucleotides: TGTGCCAGCAGCTTAGGGACAGAAGGCGAGCAGTACCTC. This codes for CASSLGTEGEQYL.

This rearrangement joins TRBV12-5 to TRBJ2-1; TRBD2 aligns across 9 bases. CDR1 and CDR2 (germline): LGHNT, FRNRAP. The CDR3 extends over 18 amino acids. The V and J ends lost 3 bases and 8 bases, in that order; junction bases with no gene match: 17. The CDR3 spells CASGLLRVRREGGDEQFF. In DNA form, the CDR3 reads TGTGCTAGTGGTTTACTTAGGGTACGGCGGGAGGGTGGGGATGAGCAGTTCTTC.

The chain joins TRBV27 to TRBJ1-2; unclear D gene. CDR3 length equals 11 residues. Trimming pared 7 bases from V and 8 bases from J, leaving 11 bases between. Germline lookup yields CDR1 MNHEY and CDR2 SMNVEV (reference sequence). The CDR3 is CASNGGHGYTF. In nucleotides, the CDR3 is TGTGCCAGCAATGGTGGGCACGGCTACACCTTC.

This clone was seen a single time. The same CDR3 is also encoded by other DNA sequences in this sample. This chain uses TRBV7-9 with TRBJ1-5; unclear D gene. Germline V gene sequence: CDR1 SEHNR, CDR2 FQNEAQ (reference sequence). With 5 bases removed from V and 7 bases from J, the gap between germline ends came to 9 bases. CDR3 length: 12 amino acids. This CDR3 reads CASSPGGQPQHF. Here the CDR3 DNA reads TGTGCCAGCAGCCCCGGAGGGCAGCCCCAGCATTTT.

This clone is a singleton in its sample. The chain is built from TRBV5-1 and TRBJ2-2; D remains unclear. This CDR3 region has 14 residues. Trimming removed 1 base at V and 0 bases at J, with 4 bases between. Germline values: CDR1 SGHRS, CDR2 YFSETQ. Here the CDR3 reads CASSLRANTGELFF. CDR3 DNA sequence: TGCGCCAGCAGCTTGCGCGCGAACACCGGGGAGCTGTTTTTT. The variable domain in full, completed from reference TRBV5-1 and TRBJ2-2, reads KAGVTQTPRYLIKTRGQQVTLSCSPISGHRSVSWYQQTPGQGLQFLFEYFSETQRNKGNFPGRFSGRQFSNSRSEMNVSTLELGDSALYLCASSLRANTGELFFGEGSRLTVL.

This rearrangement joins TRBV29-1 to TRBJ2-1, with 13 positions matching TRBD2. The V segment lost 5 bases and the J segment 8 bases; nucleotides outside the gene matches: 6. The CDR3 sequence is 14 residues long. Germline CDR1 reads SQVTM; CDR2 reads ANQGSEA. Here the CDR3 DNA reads TGCAGCGTTCAGACTAGCGGGAGGTTCTATGAGCAGTTCTTC. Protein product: CSVQTSGRFYEQFF.

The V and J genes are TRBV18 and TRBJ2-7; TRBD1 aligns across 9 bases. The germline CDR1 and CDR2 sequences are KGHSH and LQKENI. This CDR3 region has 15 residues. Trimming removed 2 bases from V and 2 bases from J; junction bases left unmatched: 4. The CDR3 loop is CASSPGTGRPYEQYF. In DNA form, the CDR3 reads TGTGCCAGCTCACCAGGGACAGGGAGACCCTACGAGCAGTACTTC. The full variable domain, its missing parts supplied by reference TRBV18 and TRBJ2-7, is NAGVMQNPRHLVRRRGQEARLRCSPMKGHSHVYWYRQLPEEGLKFMVYLQKENIIDESGMPKERFSAEFPKEGPSILRIQQVVRGDSAAYFCASSPGTGRPYEQYFGPGTRLTVT.

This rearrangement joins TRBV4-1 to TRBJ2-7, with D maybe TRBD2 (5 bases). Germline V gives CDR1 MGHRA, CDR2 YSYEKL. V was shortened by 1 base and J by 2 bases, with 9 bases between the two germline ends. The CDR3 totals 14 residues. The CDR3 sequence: CASSQATGTYEQYF. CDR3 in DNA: TGCGCCAGCAGCCAAGCGACGGGGACCTACGAGCAGTACTTC.

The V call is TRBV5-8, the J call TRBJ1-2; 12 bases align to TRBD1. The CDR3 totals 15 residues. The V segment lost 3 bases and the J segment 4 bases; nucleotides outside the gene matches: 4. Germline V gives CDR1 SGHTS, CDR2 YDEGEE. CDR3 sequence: CASSWGTGGAYGYTF. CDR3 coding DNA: TGTGCCAGCAGCTGGGGGACAGGGGGCGCCTATGGCTACACCTTC. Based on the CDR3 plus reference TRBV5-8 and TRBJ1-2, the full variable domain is EAGVTQSPTHLIKTRGQQATLRCSPISGHTSVYWYQQALGLGLQFLLWYDEGEERNRGNFPPRFSGRQFPNYSSELNVNALELEDSALYLCASSWGTGGAYGYTFGSGTRLTVV.

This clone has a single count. The CDR3 bases are TGTGCCAGCAGCCAAGAGCGGGCGGAAGGCTCCTACGAGCAGTACTTC. Residues: CASSQERAEGSYEQYF. V and J are TRBV14 and TRBJ2-7; TRBD2 is a possible D gene (5 bases). V lost 0 bases to trimming and J lost 0 bases, with 12 bases between them. Germline CDR1 and CDR2: SGHDN and FVKESK. CDR3 length: 16 residues.

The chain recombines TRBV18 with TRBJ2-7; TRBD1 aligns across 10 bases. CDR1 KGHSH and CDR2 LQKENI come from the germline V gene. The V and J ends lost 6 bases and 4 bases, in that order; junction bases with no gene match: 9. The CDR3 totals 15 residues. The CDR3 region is CASSADPGQGYEQYF. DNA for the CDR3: TGTGCCAGCTCGGCCGACCCGGGACAGGGGTACGAGCAGTACTTC.

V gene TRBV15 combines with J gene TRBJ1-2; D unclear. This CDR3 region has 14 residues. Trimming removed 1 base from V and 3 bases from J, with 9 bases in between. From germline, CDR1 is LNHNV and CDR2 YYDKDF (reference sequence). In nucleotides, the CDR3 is TGTGCCACCAGCAGAGTCGTGACTGACTATGGCTACACCTTC. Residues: CATSRVVTDYGYTF. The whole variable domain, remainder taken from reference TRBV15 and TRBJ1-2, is DAMVIQNPRYQVTQFGKPVTLSCSQTLNHNVMYWYQQKSSQAPKLLFHYYDKDFNNEADTPDNFQSRRPNTSFCFLDIRSPGLGDTAMYLCATSRVVTDYGYTFGSGTRLTVV.

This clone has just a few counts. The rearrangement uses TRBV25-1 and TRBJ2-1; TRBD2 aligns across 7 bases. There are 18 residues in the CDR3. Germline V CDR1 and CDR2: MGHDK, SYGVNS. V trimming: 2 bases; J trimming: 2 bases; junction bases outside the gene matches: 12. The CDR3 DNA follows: TGTGCCAGCAGTGAAATGGGGGGAGGGCCTGGCCCCTACAATGAGCAGTTCTTC. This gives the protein CASSEMGGGPGPYNEQFF. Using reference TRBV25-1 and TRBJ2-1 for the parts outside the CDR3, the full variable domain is EADIYQTPRYLVIGTGKKITLECSQTMGHDKMYWYQQDPGMELHLIHYSYGVNSTEKGDLSSESTVSRIRTEHFPLTLESARPSHTSQYLCASSEMGGGPGPYNEQFFGPGTRLTVL.

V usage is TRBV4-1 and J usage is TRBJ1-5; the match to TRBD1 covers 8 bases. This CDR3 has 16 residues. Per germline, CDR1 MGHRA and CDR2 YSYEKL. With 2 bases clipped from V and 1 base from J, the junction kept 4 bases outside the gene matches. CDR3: CASSQTWTGSNQPQHF. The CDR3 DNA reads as TGCGCCAGCAGCCAAACCTGGACAGGGAGCAATCAGCCCCAGCATTTT.

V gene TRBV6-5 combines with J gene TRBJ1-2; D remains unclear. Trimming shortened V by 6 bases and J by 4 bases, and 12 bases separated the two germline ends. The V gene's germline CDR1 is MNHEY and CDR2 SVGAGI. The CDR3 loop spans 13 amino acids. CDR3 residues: CASRGWAAYGYTF. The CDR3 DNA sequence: TGTGCCAGCAGGGGCTGGGCAGCCTATGGCTACACCTTC.

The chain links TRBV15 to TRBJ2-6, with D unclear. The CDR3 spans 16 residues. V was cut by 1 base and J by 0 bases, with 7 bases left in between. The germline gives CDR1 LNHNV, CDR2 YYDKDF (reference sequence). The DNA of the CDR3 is TGTGCCACCAGCAGAGTTCCGGTCTCTGGGGCCAACGTCCTGACTTTC. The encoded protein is CATSRVPVSGANVLTF.

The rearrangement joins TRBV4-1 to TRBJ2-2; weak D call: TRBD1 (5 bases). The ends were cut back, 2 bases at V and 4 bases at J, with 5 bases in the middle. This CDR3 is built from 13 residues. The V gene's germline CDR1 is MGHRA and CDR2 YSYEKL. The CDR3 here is CASSQRGTGELFF. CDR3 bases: TGCGCCAGCAGCCAAAGGGGCACCGGGGAGCTGTTTTTT.

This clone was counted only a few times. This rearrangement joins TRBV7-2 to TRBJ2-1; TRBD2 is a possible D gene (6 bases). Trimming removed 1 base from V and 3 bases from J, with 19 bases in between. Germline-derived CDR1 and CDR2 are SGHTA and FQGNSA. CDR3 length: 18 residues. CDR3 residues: CASSLVRSRRVLYNEQFF. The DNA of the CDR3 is TGTGCCAGCAGCTTAGTCAGATCGCGGAGGGTGCTCTACAATGAGCAGTTCTTC. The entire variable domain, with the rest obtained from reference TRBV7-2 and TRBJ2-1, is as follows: GAGVSQSPSNKVTEKGKDVELRCDPISGHTALYWYRQSLGQGLEFLIYFQGNSAPDKSGLPSDRFSAERTGGSVSTLTIQRTQQEDSAVYLCASSLVRSRRVLYNEQFFGPGTRLTVL.